This T cell receptor beta chain was sequenced for a study of blood T cell repertoires in COVID-19. Living in about two dozen US areas, the participants were between about 18 and 100 years of age. This clone occurred a few times. This CDR3 spans 13 amino acids. Trimming removed 5 bases from V and 4 bases from J; junction bases left unmatched: 7. The germline V gene has CDR1 GTSNPN and CDR2 SVGIG (reference sequence). In the original analysis: Reference gene primers were amplified, and this amplification served to estimate nucleated cell counts. Some clones are missing from TCRdb's copy, which holds only in-frame ones; the method was immunoSEQ multiplex PCR. From that table come the V and J calls and clone size; the DNA was used to work out D and trimming. The sample contains 400,000 or so clones, about 89% of which appear only once.

The source is a man in his forties in a cohort exposed to, infected with or recovered from COVID-19 (not recorded which). Specimen: PBMCs or T cells enriched from blood (not recorded which). This chain uses TRBV30 with TRBJ1-1, with TRBD1 matching over 7 bases. Written as DNA, the CDR3 is TGTGCCTGGTCACAGGGGAAGAGCACTGAAGCTTTCTTT. Translating it yields CAWSQGKSTEAFF.